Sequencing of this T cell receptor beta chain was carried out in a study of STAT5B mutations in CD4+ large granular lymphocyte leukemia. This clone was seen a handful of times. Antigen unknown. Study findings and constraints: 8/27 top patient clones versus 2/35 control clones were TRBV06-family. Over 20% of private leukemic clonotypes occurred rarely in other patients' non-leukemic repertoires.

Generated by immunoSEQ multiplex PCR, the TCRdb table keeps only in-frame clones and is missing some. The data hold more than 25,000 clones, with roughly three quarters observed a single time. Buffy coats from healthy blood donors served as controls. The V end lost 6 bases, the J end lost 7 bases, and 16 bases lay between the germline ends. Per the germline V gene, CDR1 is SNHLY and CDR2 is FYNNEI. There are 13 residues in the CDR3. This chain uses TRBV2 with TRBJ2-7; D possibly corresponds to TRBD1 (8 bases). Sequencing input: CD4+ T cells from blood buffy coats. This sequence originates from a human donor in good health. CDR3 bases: TGTGCCAGCAGACTGGACAGGGAGGGGGAGCAGTACGTC. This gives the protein CASRLDREGEQYV.